Following are 14 T cell receptor beta chains from one sample sequenced in a study of radiotherapy plus CTLA-4 blockade in lung cancer. Here immunoSEQ multiplex PCR was the method, and the copy in TCRdb shows in-frame clones only, minus some. Here the sample spans tens of thousands of clones, 65% to 80% being singletons. The material sequenced was peripheral blood, taken from a patient treated with radiotherapy plus ipilimumab. These receptors were collected from a human donor with non-small cell lung cancer who had a complete response to radiotherapy plus ipilimumab.

The chain combines TRBV7-9 with TRBJ2-7; 10 bases align to TRBD2. Germline V gene lookup returns CDR1 SEHNR and CDR2 FQNEAQ (reference sequence). The CDR3 is 15 residues long. The V and J ends lost 2 bases and 3 bases, in that order; junction bases with no gene match: 4. The CDR3 here is CASSLITSGDYEQYF. CDR3 bases: TGTGCCAGCAGCTTAATTACTAGCGGGGACTACGAGCAGTACTTC.

This clone was recorded a few times. The genes are TRBV19 and TRBJ1-1, with 9 nucleotides matching TRBD1. CDR3 length: 17 residues. V lost 6 bases and J lost 0; bases outside the gene matches: 11. Germline V gene data show CDR1 as LNHDA and CDR2 as SQIVND (reference sequence). CDR3: CASRRSGTGRLNTEAFF. In nucleotides, the CDR3 is TGTGCCAGTAGAAGATCCGGGACAGGGCGGTTGAACACTGAAGCTTTCTTT.

The gene calls are TRBV29-1 and TRBJ1-3; the match to TRBD1 covers 7 bases. Germline lookup yields CDR1 SQVTM and CDR2 ANQGSEA. This CDR3 has 14 residues. V shed 6 bases and J 0 bases; nucleotides not matched to a gene: 5. In DNA, the CDR3 is TGCAGCGTACAGGGGTCGAGCTCTGGAAACACCATATATTTT. Protein: CSVQGSSSGNTIYF.

In this sample, this clone turned up a few times. The CDR3 sequence is CASSYPNSGTGDGYTF. CDR3 DNA: TGTGCCAGCAGTTACCCGAACTCCGGGACAGGGGACGGCTACACCTTC. This chain connects TRBV6-6 to TRBJ1-2; 10 bases map to TRBD1. This CDR3 contains 16 residues. J lost 8 bases, V lost 2 bases, and 11 bases had no gene match. The germline V gene has CDR1 MNHNY and CDR2 SVGAGI (reference sequence).

In DNA form, the CDR3 reads TGTGCCAGCAGCTTGGCCTTCCTAGGAGGGACGATTTACGAGCAGTACTTC. This encodes CASSLAFLGGTIYEQYF. V usage is TRBV5-6 and J usage is TRBJ2-7, with D maybe TRBD2 (6 bases). CDR1 is SGHDT, CDR2 YYEEEE, per germline. Between the trimmed V and J ends, which lost 0 bases and 4 bases, there was a span of 20 bases. CDR3 length equals 17 residues.

V is TRBV6-1 and J is TRBJ1-2; TRBD1 agrees at 8 bases. The CDR3 has 15 residues. After removal of 6 bases from V and 5 bases from J, the junction contained 11 bases not matched to a gene. Germline V lookup: CDR1 MNHNS, CDR2 SASEGT. The CDR3 loop reads CASRTGQATLYGYTF. CDR3 in DNA: TGTGCCAGCAGGACGGGACAGGCCACTCTTTATGGCTACACCTTC.

The chain uses TRBV18 and TRBJ2-5, with TRBD1 matching 12 bases. The CDR3 spans 17 residues. Trimming removed 2 bases from V and 4 bases from J; junction bases left unmatched: 8. Germline V gene sequence: CDR1 KGHSH, CDR2 LQKENI. DNA of the CDR3: TGTGCCAGCTCACCAGCCGGGACAGGGGGCACCCGAGAGACCCAGTACTTC. Translating it yields CASSPAGTGGTRETQYF.

V and J are TRBV5-4 and TRBJ1-2; 10 positions agree with TRBD1. Germline CDR1 SGHNT, CDR2 YYREEE (reference sequence). The V segment lost 5 bases and the J segment 7 bases; nucleotides outside the gene matches: 20. CDR3 size: 18 residues. The CDR3 coding sequence is TGTGCCAGCAGGATCCGGGACAGGGGAACTTCCACTGATGCTGGCTACACCTTC. Its translation: CASRIRDRGTSTDAGYTF.

This chain connects TRBV27 to TRBJ2-5; 10 bases map to TRBD1. CDR1 MNHEY and CDR2 SMNVEV come from the germline V gene (reference sequence). J gave up 4 bases and V 5 bases, and 1 base lay outside the gene matches. CDR3 length equals 13 residues. CDR3 bases: TGTGCCAGCAGTAGGGACAGGGGAGAGACCCAGTACTTC. Translation: CASSRDRGETQYF.

This chain uses TRBV6-6 with TRBJ1-1; D possibly corresponds to TRBD1 (6 bases). This CDR3 spans 13 amino acids. V dropped 6 bases and J dropped 6 bases, with 14 bases sitting between them. Germline assignment: CDR1 MNHNY and CDR2 SVGAGI (reference sequence). CDR3 nucleotides: TGTGCCAGCAGAAGCACAGGGAGGGCTGAAGCTTTCTTT. Translated: CASRSTGRAEAFF.

V is TRBV5-6 and J is TRBJ2-1, with a tentative D call TRBD1 (6 bases). The ends were cut back, 4 bases at V and 1 base at J, with 9 bases in the middle. The CDR3 is 14 amino acids. CDR1 and CDR2 from the germline V gene are SGHDT and YYEEEE. CDR3 sequence: CASSEDRSYNEQFF. CDR3 coding DNA: TGTGCCAGCAGCGAAGACAGGTCCTACAATGAGCAGTTCTTC.

In DNA form, the CDR3 reads TGTGCCAGCAGCTTTGAGATACAAGAGACCCAGTACTTC. Its translation is CASSFEIQETQYF. The gene calls are TRBV7-2 and TRBJ2-5, with D unclear. Germline values: CDR1 SGHTA, CDR2 FQGNSA. V was pared by 3 bases and J by 2 bases, with 7 bases between. There are 13 residues in the CDR3.

The chain joins TRBV9 to TRBJ2-6; D perhaps matches TRBD2 (5 bases). The CDR3 sequence is 18 residues long. Germline loops: CDR1 SGDLS, CDR2 YYNGEE. V dropped 0 bases and J dropped 0 bases, with 13 bases sitting between them. This chain's CDR3 is CASSVGPTTFSGANVLTF. CDR3 nucleotide sequence: TGTGCCAGCAGCGTAGGACCGACTACTTTCTCTGGGGCCAACGTCCTGACTTTC.

The chain joins TRBV6-1 to TRBJ2-7; 10 bases fit TRBD2. This CDR3 region has 16 residues. V shed 2 bases and J 3 bases; nucleotides not matched to a gene: 7. Germline V CDR1 and CDR2: MNHNS, SASEGT. CDR3 sequence reads: CASSENQGLASYEQYV. CDR3 nucleotides: TGTGCCAGCAGTGAAAACCAGGGACTAGCGAGCTACGAGCAGTACGTC.